This T cell receptor (beta chain) was sequenced for a study of breast tumors, draining lymph nodes, adjacent tissues. Study findings and constraints: Tumor T cell lymph node origin was a supported hypothesis, not proven. Compared with lymph nodes, tumors were less diverse; compared with nontumor tissue, more.

This clonotype occurred a few times. The antigen remains undetermined. This CDR3 is 13 amino acids long. The V gene's germline CDR1 is SQVTM and CDR2 ANQGSEA. The germline V and J ends were trimmed by 5 bases and 4 bases, with 14 bases remaining between them. TCRdb ran MiXCR on the multiplex PCR reads and lists one entry per CDR3 protein. This table holds 200,000 to 300,000 distinct CDR3 sequences, 30% found once. Breast cancer patients provided tissue from their axillary draining lymph nodes. This TCR was recovered from a female donor with breast cancer. Some clones in this sample may be carry-over from other donors' samples. Sequenced material: axillary lymph node tissue. The chain joins TRBV29-1 to TRBJ1-1; D possibly corresponds to TRBD1 (6 bases). The CDR3 reads CSVKQGVGTEAFF. CDR3 DNA: TGCAGCGTTAAACAGGGAGTGGGCACTGAAGCTTTCTTT.